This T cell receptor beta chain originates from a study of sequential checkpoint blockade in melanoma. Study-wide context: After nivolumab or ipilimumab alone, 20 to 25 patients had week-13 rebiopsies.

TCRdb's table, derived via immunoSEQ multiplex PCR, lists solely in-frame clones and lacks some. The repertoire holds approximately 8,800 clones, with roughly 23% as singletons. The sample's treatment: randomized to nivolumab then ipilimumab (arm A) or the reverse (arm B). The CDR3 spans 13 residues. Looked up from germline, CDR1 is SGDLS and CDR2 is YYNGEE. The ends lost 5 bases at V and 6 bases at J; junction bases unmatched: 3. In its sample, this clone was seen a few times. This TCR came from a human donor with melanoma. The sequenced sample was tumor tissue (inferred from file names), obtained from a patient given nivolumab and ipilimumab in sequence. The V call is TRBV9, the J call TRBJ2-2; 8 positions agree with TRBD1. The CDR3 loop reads CASRTQGAGELFF. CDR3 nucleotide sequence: TGTGCCAGCAGGACACAGGGGGCCGGGGAGCTGTTTTTT.